The text below deals with one T cell receptor (beta chain). The method was immunoSEQ multiplex PCR; TCRdb's version includes in-frame clones alone and lacks a portion of them. Of 200,000 to 250,000 clones in the sample, about 80% were seen once. The data were obtained in a study of blood T cell repertoires in COVID-19. This CDR3 has 14 residues. Losses at the gene ends were 5 bases for V and 8 bases for J; bases not matched to a gene: 9. From germline, CDR1 is MNHEY and CDR2 SVGEGT. This TCR derives from a woman in her fifties or sixties with acute or convalescent COVID-19. The chain links TRBV6-2 or TRBV6-3 to TRBJ1-3; 7 nucleotides line up with TRBD1. Sequencing was performed on peripheral blood. The CDR3 is CASSNRDRKDTIYF. For the CDR3, the DNA is TGTGCCAGCAGTAACCGGGACAGAAAAGACACCATATATTTT.